What follows are 8 T cell receptor beta chains derived from one specimen sequenced in a study of T cell changes during pregnancy in multiple sclerosis. Data came from immunoSEQ multiplex PCR; TCRdb stores just in-frame clones and leaves some out. The data show about 40,000 clones, around nine tenths seen once. Sequenced material: CD8+ T cells from peripheral blood mononuclear cells, taken before pregnancy. The origin of the receptors is a female donor with multiple sclerosis, enrolled in a pregnancy study.

This sequence joins TRBV7-9 and TRBJ2-1, with 9 bases matching TRBD2. CDR3 size: 17 residues. V was pared by 2 bases and J by 12 bases, with 17 bases of the junction left unmatched. The germline CDR1 and CDR2 sequences are SEHNR and FQNEAQ (reference sequence). CDR3 DNA: TGTGCCAGCAGCTTAATATCCGGCGGGAGGGGATTAGCCGGGCAGTTCTTC. The encoded protein is CASSLISGGRGLAGQFF.

The chain links TRBV19 to TRBJ2-1; no firm D call. The V and J ends lost 2 bases and 7 bases respectively, with 15 bases between them. CDR1 and CDR2 (germline): LNHDA, SQIVND (reference sequence). The CDR3 has 15 residues. The CDR3 nucleotides are TGTGCCAGTAGTATAATGGTAGTAAAGTTGAATGAGCAGTTCTTC. This codes for CASSIMVVKLNEQFF.

In its sample, this clone was seen once. CDR3 nucleotide sequence: TGTGCCAGCACCCCAACCGTGGGCCCAGGGAATCTTGGCAATCAGCCCCAGCATTTT. Translated: CASTPTVGPGNLGNQPQHF. V and J are TRBV28 and TRBJ1-5; tentative D call: TRBD1 (5 bases). From germline, CDR1 is MDHEN and CDR2 SYDVKM. The V and J ends lost 7 bases and 2 bases respectively, with 27 bases between them. This CDR3 spans 19 amino acids. Using reference TRBV28 and TRBJ1-5 for the parts outside the CDR3, the full variable domain is DVKVTQSSRYLVKRTGEKVFLECVQDMDHENMFWYRQDPGLGLRLIYFSYDVKMKEKGDIPEGYSVSREKKERFSLILESASTNQTSMYLCASTPTVGPGNLGNQPQHFGDGTRLSIL.

The chain recombines TRBV7-9 with TRBJ1-6, with D tentatively TRBD1 (5 bases). The length of the CDR3 is 17 residues. The ends were cut back, 7 bases at V and 6 bases at J, with 22 bases in the middle. CDR1 and CDR2 from the germline V gene are SEHNR and FQNEAQ (reference sequence). The CDR3 is CASNPTGGSWGNSPLHF. DNA for the CDR3: TGTGCCAGCAACCCCACGGGGGGATCCTGGGGTAATTCACCCCTCCACTTT.

The chain employs TRBV7-9 and TRBJ2-5, with TRBD1 identical over 8 bases. Germline CDR1 and CDR2: SEHNR and FQNEAQ (reference sequence). The CDR3 consists of 14 residues. With V trimmed by 5 bases and J by 3 bases, 5 bases remained unmatched. CDR3 in amino acids: CASSKLDREETQYF. For the CDR3, the DNA is TGTGCCAGCAGCAAATTGGACAGGGAAGAGACCCAGTACTTC.

V is TRBV28 and J is TRBJ1-3; 8 bases agree with TRBD1. There are 14 residues in the CDR3. Germline lookup yields CDR1 MDHEN and CDR2 SYDVKM. The ends lost 4 bases at V and 2 bases at J; junction bases unmatched: 1. CDR3 sequence reads: CASSWTGTGNTIYF. The CDR3 DNA reads TGTGCCAGCAGTTGGACAGGGACTGGAAACACCATATATTTT.

The genes are TRBV9 and TRBJ2-4; possible D gene TRBD2, 5 bases. V was clipped by 1 base and J by 0 bases, with 20 bases between them. The CDR3 extends over 19 amino acids. Germline V gives CDR1 SGDLS, CDR2 YYNGEE. In DNA, the CDR3 is TGTGCCAGCAGCGTATGTGGGAGCTTTCTTCTCCTAGCCAAAAACATTCAGTACTTC. It specifies CASSVCGSFLLLAKNIQYF.

The gene calls are TRBV5-1 and TRBJ2-7; TRBD2 aligns across 8 bases. The CDR3 extends over 13 amino acids. From germline, CDR1 is SGHRS and CDR2 YFSETQ. Trimming cost V 4 bases and J 4 bases; bases outside gene matches: 4. In DNA, the CDR3 is TGCGCCAGCAGCCACGGGGGGGATTACGAGCAGTACTTC. It specifies CASSHGGDYEQYF.